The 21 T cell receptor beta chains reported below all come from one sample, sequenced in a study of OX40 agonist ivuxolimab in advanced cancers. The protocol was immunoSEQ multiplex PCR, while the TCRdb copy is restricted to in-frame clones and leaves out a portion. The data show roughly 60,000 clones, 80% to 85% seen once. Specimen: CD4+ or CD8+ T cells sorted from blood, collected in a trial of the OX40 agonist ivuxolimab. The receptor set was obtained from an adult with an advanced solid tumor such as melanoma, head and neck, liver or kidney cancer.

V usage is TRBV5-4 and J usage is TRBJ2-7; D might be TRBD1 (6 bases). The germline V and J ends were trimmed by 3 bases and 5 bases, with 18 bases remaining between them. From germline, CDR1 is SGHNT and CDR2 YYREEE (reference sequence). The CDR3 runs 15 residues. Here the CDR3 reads CASSYQPGDLDEQYF. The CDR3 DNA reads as TGTGCCAGCAGCTATCAACCAGGGGACCTCGACGAGCAGTACTTC.

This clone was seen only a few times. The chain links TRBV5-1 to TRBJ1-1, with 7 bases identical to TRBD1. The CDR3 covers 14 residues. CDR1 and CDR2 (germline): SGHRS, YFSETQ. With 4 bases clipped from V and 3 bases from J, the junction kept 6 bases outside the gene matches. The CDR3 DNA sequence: TGCGCCAGCAGCCCCCAGGGGGGCTACACTGAAGCTTTCTTT. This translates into CASSPQGGYTEAFF. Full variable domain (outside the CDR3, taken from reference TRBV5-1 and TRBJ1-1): KAGVTQTPRYLIKTRGQQVTLSCSPISGHRSVSWYQQTPGQGLQFLFEYFSETQRNKGNFPGRFSGRQFSNSRSEMNVSTLELGDSALYLCASSPQGGYTEAFFGQGTRLTVV.

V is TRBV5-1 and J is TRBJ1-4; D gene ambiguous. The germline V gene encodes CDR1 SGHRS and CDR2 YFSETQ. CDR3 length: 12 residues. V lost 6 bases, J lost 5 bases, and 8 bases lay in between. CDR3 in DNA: TGCGCCAGCAAGGATCAGAATGAAAAACTGTTTTTT. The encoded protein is CASKDQNEKLFF.

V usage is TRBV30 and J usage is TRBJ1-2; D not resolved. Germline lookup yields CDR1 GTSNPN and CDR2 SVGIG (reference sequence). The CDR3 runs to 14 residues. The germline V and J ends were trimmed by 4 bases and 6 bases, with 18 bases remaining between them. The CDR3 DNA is TGTGCCTGGAACCCCCCCCCGGGGTTGCATGGCTACACCTTC. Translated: CAWNPPPGLHGYTF. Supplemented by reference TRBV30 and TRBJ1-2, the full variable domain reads SQTIHQWPATLVQPVGSPLSLECTVEGTSNPNLYWYRQAAGRGLQLLFYSVGIGQISSEVPQNLSASRPQDRQFILSSKKLLLSDSGFYLCAWNPPPGLHGYTFGSGTRLTVV.

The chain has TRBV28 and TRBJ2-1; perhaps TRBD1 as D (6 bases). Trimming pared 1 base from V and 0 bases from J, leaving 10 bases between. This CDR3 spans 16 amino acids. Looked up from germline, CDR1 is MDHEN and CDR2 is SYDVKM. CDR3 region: CASSLSTGSSYNEQFF. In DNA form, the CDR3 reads TGTGCCAGCAGTTTATCGACAGGCAGCTCCTACAATGAGCAGTTCTTC.

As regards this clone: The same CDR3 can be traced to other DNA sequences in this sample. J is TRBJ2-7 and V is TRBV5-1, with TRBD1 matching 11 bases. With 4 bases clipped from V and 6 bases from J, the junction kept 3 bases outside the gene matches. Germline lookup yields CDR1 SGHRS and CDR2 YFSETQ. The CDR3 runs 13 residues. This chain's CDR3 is CASSPGQGGEQYF. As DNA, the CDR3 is TGCGCCAGCAGCCCGGGACAGGGGGGCGAGCAGTACTTC.

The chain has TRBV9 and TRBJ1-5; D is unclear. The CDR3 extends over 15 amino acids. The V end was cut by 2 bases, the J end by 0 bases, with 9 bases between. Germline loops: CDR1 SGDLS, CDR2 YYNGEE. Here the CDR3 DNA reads TGTGCCAGCAGCGTTACGCCTTATAGCAATCAGCCCCAGCATTTT. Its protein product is CASSVTPYSNQPQHF.

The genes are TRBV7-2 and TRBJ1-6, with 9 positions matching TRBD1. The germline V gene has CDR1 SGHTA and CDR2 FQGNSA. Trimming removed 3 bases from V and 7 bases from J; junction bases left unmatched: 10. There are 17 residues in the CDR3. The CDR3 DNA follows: TGTGCCAGCAGCTTTAATATAGTGGGACAGGGAAATTCACCCCTCCACTTT. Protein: CASSFNIVGQGNSPLHF. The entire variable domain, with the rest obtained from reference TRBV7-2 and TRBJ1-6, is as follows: GAGVSQSPSNKVTEKGKDVELRCDPISGHTALYWYRQSLGQGLEFLIYFQGNSAPDKSGLPSDRFSAERTGGSVSTLTIQRTQQEDSAVYLCASSFNIVGQGNSPLHFGNGTRLTVT.

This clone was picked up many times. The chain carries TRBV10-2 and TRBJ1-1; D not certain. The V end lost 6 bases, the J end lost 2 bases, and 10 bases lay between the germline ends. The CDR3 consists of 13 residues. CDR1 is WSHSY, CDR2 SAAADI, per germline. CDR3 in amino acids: CASRSQVNTEAFF. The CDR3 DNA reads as TGCGCCAGCAGAAGTCAGGTAAACACTGAAGCTTTCTTT.

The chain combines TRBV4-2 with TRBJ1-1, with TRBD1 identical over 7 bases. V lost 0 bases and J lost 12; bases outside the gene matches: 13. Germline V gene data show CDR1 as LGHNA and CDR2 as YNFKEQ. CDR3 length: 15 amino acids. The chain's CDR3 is CASSQDQGRGKETFF. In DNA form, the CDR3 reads TGTGCCAGCAGCCAAGATCAAGGCAGGGGGAAGGAGACTTTCTTT.

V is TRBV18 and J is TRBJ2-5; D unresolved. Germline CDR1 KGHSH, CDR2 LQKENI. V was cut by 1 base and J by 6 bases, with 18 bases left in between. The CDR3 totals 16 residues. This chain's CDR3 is CASSPRDQFRAQTQYF. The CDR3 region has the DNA TGTGCCAGCTCACCACGCGACCAATTCCGGGCCCAGACCCAGTACTTC.

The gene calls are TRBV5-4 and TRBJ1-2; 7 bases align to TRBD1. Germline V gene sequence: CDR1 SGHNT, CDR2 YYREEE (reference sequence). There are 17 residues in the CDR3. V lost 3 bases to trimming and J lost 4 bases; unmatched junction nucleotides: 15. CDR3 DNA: TGTGCCAGCAGCTCACCGTTCGGACAGGCGAGCGTCTATGGCTACACCTTC. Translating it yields CASSSPFGQASVYGYTF.

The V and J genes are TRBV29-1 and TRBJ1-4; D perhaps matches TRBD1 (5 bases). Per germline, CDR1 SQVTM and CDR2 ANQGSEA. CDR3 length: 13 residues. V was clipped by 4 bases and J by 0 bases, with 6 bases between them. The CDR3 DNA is TGCAGCGTTGGGGGGGCAACTAATGAAAAACTGTTTTTT. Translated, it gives CSVGGATNEKLFF.

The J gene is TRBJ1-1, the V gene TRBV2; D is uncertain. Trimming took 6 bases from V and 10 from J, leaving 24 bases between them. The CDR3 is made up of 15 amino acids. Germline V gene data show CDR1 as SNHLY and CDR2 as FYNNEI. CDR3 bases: TGTGCCAGCAGCGACAACCCGAGCGGAGGTGCCGTAGCTTTCTTT. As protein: CASSDNPSGGAVAFF.

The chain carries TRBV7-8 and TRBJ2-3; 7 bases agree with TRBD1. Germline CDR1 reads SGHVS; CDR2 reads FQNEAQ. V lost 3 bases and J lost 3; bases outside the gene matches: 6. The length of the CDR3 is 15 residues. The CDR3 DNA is TGTGCCAGCAGCTTTACGGGACAGATAACAGATACGCAGTATTTT. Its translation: CASSFTGQITDTQYF.

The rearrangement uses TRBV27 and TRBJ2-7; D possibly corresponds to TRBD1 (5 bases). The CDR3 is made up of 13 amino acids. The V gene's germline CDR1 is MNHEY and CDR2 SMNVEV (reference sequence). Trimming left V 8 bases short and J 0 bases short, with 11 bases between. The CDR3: CASHPQASYEQYF. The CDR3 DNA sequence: TGTGCCAGCCACCCACAGGCCTCCTACGAGCAGTACTTC.

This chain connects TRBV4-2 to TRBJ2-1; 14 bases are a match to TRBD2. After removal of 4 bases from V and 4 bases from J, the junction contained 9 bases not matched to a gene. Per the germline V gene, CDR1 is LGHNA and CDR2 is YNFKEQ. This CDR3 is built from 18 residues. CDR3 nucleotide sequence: TGTGCCAGCAGCCCAACCCGACTAGCGGGAGGGGGATACAATGAGCAGTTCTTC. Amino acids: CASSPTRLAGGGYNEQFF.

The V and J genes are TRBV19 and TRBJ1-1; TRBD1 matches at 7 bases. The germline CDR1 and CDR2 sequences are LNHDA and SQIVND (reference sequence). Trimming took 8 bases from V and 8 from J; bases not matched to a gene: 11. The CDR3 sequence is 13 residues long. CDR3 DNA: TGTGCCAGTTGGGGTGACAGGGCCGGAGAAGCTTTCTTT. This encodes CASWGDRAGEAFF.

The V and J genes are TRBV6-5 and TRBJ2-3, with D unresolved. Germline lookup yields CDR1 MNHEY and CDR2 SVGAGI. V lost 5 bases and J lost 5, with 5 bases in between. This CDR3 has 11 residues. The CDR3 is CASSLLDTQYF. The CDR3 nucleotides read TGTGCCAGCAGTCTATTAGATACGCAGTATTTT.

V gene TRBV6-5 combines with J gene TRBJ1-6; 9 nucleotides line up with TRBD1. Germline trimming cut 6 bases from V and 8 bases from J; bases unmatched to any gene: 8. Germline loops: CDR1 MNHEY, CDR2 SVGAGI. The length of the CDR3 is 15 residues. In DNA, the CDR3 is TGTGCCAGCAGGCACGGACAGGGGTGGGATTCACCCCTCCACTTT. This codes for CASRHGQGWDSPLHF.

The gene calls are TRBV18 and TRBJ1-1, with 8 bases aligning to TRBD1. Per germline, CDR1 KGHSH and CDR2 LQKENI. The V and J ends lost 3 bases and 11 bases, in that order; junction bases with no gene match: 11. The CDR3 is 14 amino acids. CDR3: CASSPQQGGAWAFF. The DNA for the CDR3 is TGTGCCAGCTCACCTCAACAGGGGGGAGCTTGGGCTTTCTTT.